The sequence of this TCR beta chain was determined in a study of blood T cell repertoires in COVID-19. Study in general: Sample material is recorded as cDNA or gDNA derived from T cells, B-cell-depleted T cells, or PBMCs.

The V end lost 6 bases, the J end lost 7 bases, and 10 bases lay between the germline ends. The CDR3 extends over 11 amino acids. Looked up from germline, CDR1 is DFQATT and CDR2 is SNEGSKA (reference sequence). Only in-frame clones appear in the TCRdb table, and some are missing; sequencing was by immunoSEQ multiplex PCR. The sample holds roughly 150,000 clones, roughly 85% seen once. This clone was counted only a few times. The J gene is TRBJ2-1, the V gene TRBV20-1; possibly TRBD2 for D (6 bases). Sequenced: PBMCs or T cells enriched from blood (not recorded which). This clonotype originated in a woman in her 70s in a cohort exposed to, infected with or recovered from COVID-19 (not recorded which). The CDR3 DNA reads TGCAGTGCAACCGGACTAAATGAGCAGTTCTTC. This encodes CSATGLNEQFF.